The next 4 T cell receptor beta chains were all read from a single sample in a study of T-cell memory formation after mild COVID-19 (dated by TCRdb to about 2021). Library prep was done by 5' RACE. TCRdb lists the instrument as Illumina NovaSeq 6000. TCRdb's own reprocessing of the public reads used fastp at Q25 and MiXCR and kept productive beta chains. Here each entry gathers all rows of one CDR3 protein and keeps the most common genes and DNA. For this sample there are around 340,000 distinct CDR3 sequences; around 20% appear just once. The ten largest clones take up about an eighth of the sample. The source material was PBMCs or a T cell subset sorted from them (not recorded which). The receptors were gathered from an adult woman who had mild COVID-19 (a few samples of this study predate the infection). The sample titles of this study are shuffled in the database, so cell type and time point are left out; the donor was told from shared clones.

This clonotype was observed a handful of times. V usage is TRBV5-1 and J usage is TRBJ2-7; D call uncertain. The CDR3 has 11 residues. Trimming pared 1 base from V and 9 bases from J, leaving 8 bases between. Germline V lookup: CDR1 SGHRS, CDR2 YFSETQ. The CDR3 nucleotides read TGCGCCAGCAGCTTGAGTAGGGTGCAGTACTTC. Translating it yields CASSLSRVQYF. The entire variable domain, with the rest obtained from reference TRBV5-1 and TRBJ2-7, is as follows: KAGVTQTPRYLIKTRGQQVTLSCSPISGHRSVSWYQQTPGQGLQFLFEYFSETQRNKGNFPGRFSGRQFSNSRSEMNVSTLELGDSALYLCASSLSRVQYFGPGTRLTVT.

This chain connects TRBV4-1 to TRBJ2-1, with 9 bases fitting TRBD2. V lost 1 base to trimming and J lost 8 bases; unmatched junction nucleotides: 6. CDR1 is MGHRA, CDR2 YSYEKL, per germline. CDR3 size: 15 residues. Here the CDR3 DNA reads TGCGCCAGCAGCCAAGGCGGGGGGGGCCTCGATGAGCAGTTCTTC. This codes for CASSQGGGGLDEQFF.

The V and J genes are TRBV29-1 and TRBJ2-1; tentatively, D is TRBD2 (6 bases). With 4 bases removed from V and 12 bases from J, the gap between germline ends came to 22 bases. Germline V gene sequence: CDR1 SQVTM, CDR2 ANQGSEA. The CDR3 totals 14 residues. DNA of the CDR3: TGCAGCGTTGCTCCGGCCGGGACTGATTCTGGGCAGTTCTTC. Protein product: CSVAPAGTDSGQFF.

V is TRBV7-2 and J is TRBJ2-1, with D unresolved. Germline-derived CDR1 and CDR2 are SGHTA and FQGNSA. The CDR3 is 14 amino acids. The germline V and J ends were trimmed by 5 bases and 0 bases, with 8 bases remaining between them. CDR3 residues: CASSQLGSYNEQFF. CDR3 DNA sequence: TGTGCCAGCAGCCAACTGGGCTCCTACAATGAGCAGTTCTTC.